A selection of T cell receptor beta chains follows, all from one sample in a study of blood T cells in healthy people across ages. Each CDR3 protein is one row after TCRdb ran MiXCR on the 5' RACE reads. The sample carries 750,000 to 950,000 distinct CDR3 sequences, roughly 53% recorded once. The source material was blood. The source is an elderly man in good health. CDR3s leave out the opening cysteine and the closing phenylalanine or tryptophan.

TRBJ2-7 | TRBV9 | ASSVESGISYEQY
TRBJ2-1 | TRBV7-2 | ASSYINGAEQF
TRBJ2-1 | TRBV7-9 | ASTLSLPGEQF
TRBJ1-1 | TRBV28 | ASSAQGRLNTEAF
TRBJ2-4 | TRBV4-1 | ASSQGRTGGRDIQY
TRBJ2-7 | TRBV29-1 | SPGIIAGALNEQY
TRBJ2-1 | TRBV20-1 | SALVGGGGSSYNEQF
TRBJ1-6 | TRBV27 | ASSPGQDKSPLH
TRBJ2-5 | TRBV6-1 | ASNDRTVQETQY
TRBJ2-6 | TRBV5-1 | ASSFAGTGANVLT
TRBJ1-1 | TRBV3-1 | ARSQGTNTEAF
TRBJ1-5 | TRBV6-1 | ASRQGARQPQH
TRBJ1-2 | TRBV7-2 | ASSPGPGGNYGYT
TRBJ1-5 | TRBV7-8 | ASSAGTAGNQPQH
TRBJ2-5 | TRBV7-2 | ASSQRGTGAKGEQY
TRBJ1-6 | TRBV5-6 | ASRMGGPSGNSPLH
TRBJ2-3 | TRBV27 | ASSYAGTSVTDAQY